What follows is one T cell receptor (beta chain) and its context. The CDR3 has 16 residues. V dropped 0 bases and J dropped 3 bases, with 11 bases sitting between them. CDR1 and CDR2 (germline): LGHNA, YNFKEQ. Sequencing used immunoSEQ multiplex PCR; TCRdb keeps in-frame clones, though not all of them. The sample records 150,000 or so clones, over 65% being singletons. The data stem from a study of blood T cell repertoires in COVID-19. In the study overall: COVID-19 samples collected from the United States, Italy and Spain covered acute and convalescent phases.

The sequenced sample consisted of peripheral blood. The TCR comes from an elderly woman with active or convalescent COVID-19. The chain couples TRBV4-2 to TRBJ2-2, with D maybe TRBD2 (5 bases). The CDR3 loop is CASSQDISVDTGELFF. CDR3 nucleotide sequence: TGTGCCAGCAGCCAAGATATTAGCGTCGACACCGGGGAGCTGTTTTTT.